The 21 T cell receptor beta chains below all came from one sample that was sequenced in a study of technical replicates of blood from a few donors. Method: immunoSEQ multiplex PCR; TCRdb's copy keeps in-frame clones and lacks some. The sample holds roughly 85,000 clones, around 94% seen once. Sequencing was carried out using T cells isolated from PBMCs. The receptors were gathered from a human donor in good health.

This chain links TRBV7-9 with TRBJ2-1; TRBD2 matches at 7 bases. V dropped 1 base and J dropped 7; count of bases not matched to a gene: 7. Germline lookup yields CDR1 SEHNR and CDR2 FQNEAQ (reference sequence). The CDR3 has 15 amino acids. The CDR3 nucleotides are TGTGCCAGCAGCTTAGTTGGAGCGGGAAAGAATGAGCAGTTCTTC. Encoded protein: CASSLVGAGKNEQFF. Supplemented by reference TRBV7-9 and TRBJ2-1, the full variable domain reads DTGVSQNPRHKITKRGQNVTFRCDPISEHNRLYWYRQTLGQGPEFLTYFQNEAQLEKSRLLSDRFSAERPKGSFSTLEIQRTEQGDSAMYLCASSLVGAGKNEQFFGPGTRLTVL.

This rearrangement joins TRBV18 to TRBJ1-5; 10 bases map to TRBD1. The ends lost 3 bases at V and 10 bases at J; junction bases unmatched: 9. CDR1 KGHSH and CDR2 LQKENI come from the germline V gene. There are 15 residues in the CDR3. As DNA, the CDR3 is TGTGCCAGCTCACCCTGGGGGACAGGGGAAAACCCCCAGCATTTT. It is translated as CASSPWGTGENPQHF.

This clone was seen once. The chain links TRBV4-1 to TRBJ2-2; 9 bases match TRBD2. Germline V gives CDR1 MGHRA, CDR2 YSYEKL. The CDR3 spans 17 residues. Losses at the gene ends were 3 bases for V and 3 bases for J; bases not matched to a gene: 8. CDR3 coding DNA: TGCGCCAGCAGCCAGCTGAACCTAGCGGGATACACCGGGGAGCTGTTTTTT. It specifies CASSQLNLAGYTGELFF.

The rearrangement links TRBV28 to TRBJ2-5; TRBD1 might be the D (5 bases). Germline lookup yields CDR1 MDHEN and CDR2 SYDVKM. Trimming took 1 base from V and 6 from J, leaving 12 bases between them. The CDR3 has 14 amino acids. CDR3 region: CASSLSDIRKTQYF. CDR3 coding DNA: TGTGCCAGCAGTTTATCGGACATTAGAAAGACCCAGTACTTC.

This clone has only one observation. V is TRBV4-1 and J is TRBJ2-7; a possible D gene is TRBD2 (6 bases). The germline gives CDR1 MGHRA, CDR2 YSYEKL. Deletions cut 3 bases from V and 2 bases from J, with 11 bases between. The CDR3 extends over 14 amino acids. The CDR3 DNA reads TGCGCCAGCAGCCAGGGGGGACGAGCCTACGAGCAGTACTTC. Translated, it gives CASSQGGRAYEQYF.

The rearrangement uses TRBV11-3 and TRBJ2-2, with 7 nucleotides matching TRBD2. Losses at the gene ends were 5 bases for V and 7 bases for J; bases not matched to a gene: 10. Germline V gene sequence: CDR1 SGHNT, CDR2 YENEEA. The CDR3 spans 15 residues. The CDR3 region has the DNA TGTGCCAGCAGCCCACGGGGACTATCTGTCGGGGAGCTGTTTTTT. Translated: CASSPRGLSVGELFF. The full variable domain, its missing parts supplied by reference TRBV11-3 and TRBJ2-2, is EAGVVQSPRYKIIEKKQPVAFWCNPISGHNTLYWYLQNLGQGPELLIRYENEEAVDDSQLPKDRFSAERLKGVDSTLKIQPAELGDSAVYLCASSPRGLSVGELFFGEGSRLTVL.

The gene calls are TRBV5-1 and TRBJ2-3; unclear D gene. With 0 bases removed from V and 0 bases from J, the gap between germline ends came to 11 bases. CDR3 size: 16 residues. The germline V gene has CDR1 SGHRS and CDR2 YFSETQ. CDR3 residues: CASSLVSYHSTDTQYF. The DNA of the CDR3 is TGCGCCAGCAGCTTGGTTTCCTACCATAGCACAGATACGCAGTATTTT.

This chain connects TRBV6-1 to TRBJ1-5, with TRBD1 as a possible D gene (6 bases). V was cut by 7 bases and J by 7 bases, with 20 bases left in between. The CDR3 length is 15 residues. Germline V gene data show CDR1 as MNHNS and CDR2 as SASEGT. This CDR3 reads CASNEISGAGQPQHF. The CDR3 DNA is TGTGCCAGCAACGAAATATCAGGGGCCGGACAGCCCCAGCATTTT.

The chain joins TRBV7-9 to TRBJ2-1; 10 bases line up with TRBD2. With V trimmed by 3 bases and J by 9 bases, 2 bases remained unmatched. The CDR3 contains 13 residues. The germline gives CDR1 SEHNR, CDR2 FQNEAQ (reference sequence). As DNA, the CDR3 is TGTGCCAGCAGCTTCTTAGCGGGAGGTGAGCAGTTCTTC. It is translated as CASSFLAGGEQFF.

This clone has only one observation. The V and J genes are TRBV19 and TRBJ2-7, with D unclear. The CDR3 runs to 14 residues. Germline V gives CDR1 LNHDA, CDR2 SQIVND (reference sequence). Trimming took 3 bases from V and 4 from J, leaving 13 bases between them. CDR3: CASSILLTEYEQYF. As DNA, the CDR3 is TGTGCCAGTAGTATCCTCCTGACTGAATACGAGCAGTACTTC.

This CDR3 is CASSYGQGRETQYF. The DNA of the CDR3 is TGTGCCAGCAGTTACGGGCAGGGTCGGGAGACCCAGTACTTC. The V gene is TRBV6-5, the J gene TRBJ2-5; maybe TRBD1 (5 bases). This CDR3 has 14 amino acids. The germline V gene encodes CDR1 MNHEY and CDR2 SVGAGI. Trimming took off 2 bases at V and 5 bases at J, with 12 bases between the two ends.

This sequence joins TRBV6-1 and TRBJ1-2, with 9 bases that match TRBD1. The V segment lost 4 bases and the J segment 3 bases; nucleotides outside the gene matches: 3. The CDR3 is 14 residues long. Germline-derived CDR1 and CDR2 are MNHNS and SASEGT. In DNA, the CDR3 is TGTGCCAGCAGTGTAGACAGGGGGTACTATGGCTACACCTTC. Protein product: CASSVDRGYYGYTF.

The V and J genes are TRBV6-5 and TRBJ2-7, with 11 bases identical to TRBD1. The CDR3 is made up of 15 amino acids. The germline V gene encodes CDR1 MNHEY and CDR2 SVGAGI. V shed 0 bases and J 3 bases; nucleotides not matched to a gene: 1. The CDR3 sequence is CASSYSGTGGYEQYF. CDR3 DNA: TGTGCCAGCAGTTACTCAGGGACAGGGGGCTACGAGCAGTACTTC.

This clone was recorded only once. The chain carries TRBV4-1 and TRBJ1-1; D is perhaps TRBD1 (6 bases). The CDR3 extends over 15 amino acids. CDR1 MGHRA and CDR2 YSYEKL come from the germline V gene. Trimming pared 2 bases from V and 4 bases from J, leaving 14 bases between. The CDR3 region is CASSQHTGSGTEAFF. The CDR3 nucleotides are TGCGCCAGCAGCCAACATACAGGGTCGGGCACTGAAGCTTTCTTT.

The chain combines TRBV19 with TRBJ1-2, with TRBD1 identical over 9 bases. This CDR3 has 15 amino acids. The V gene end was trimmed by 8 bases and the J gene end by 2 bases; junction bases not matched to a gene: 9. Germline values: CDR1 LNHDA, CDR2 SQIVND (reference sequence). The CDR3 bases are TGTGCCAGTGACCCCGGGACAGGGACAAACTATGGCTACACCTTC. Amino acid sequence: CASDPGTGTNYGYTF. The whole variable domain, remainder taken from reference TRBV19 and TRBJ1-2, is DGGITQSPKYLFRKEGQNVTLSCEQNLNHDAMYWYRQDPGQGLRLIYYSQIVNDFQKGDIAEGYSVSREKKESFPLTVTSAQKNPTAFYLCASDPGTGTNYGYTFGSGTRLTVV.

The DNA of the CDR3 is TGTGCCAGCAGCTCAGACAGGGGGCGAGGAAGGGAGCAGTACTTC. Protein: CASSSDRGRGREQYF. This chain connects TRBV11-2 to TRBJ2-7; 10 bases agree with TRBD1. Losses at the gene ends were 4 bases for V and 7 bases for J; bases not matched to a gene: 10. In germline, CDR1 is SGHAT, CDR2 FQNNGV. CDR3 size: 15 residues.

The chain has TRBV27 and TRBJ2-7; perhaps TRBD2 as D (5 bases). Germline lookup yields CDR1 MNHEY and CDR2 SMNVEV (reference sequence). This CDR3 has 13 residues. V lost 5 bases, J lost 5 bases, and 13 bases lay in between. The CDR3 bases are TGTGCCAGCAGTCCCCTGGACGGGGACGAGCAGTACTTC. This encodes CASSPLDGDEQYF.

The J gene is TRBJ1-5, the V gene TRBV6-5; the D gene is possibly TRBD1 (5 bases). V was pared by 2 bases and J by 0 bases, with 8 bases between. CDR1 is MNHEY and CDR2 is SVGAGI in the germline V gene. CDR3 length equals 15 residues. The CDR3 coding sequence is TGTGCCAGCAGTTACCGACAGAATAGCAATCAGCCCCAGCATTTT. Encoded protein: CASSYRQNSNQPQHF.

The genes are TRBV28 and TRBJ2-7; TRBD2 aligns across 7 bases. V lost 6 bases, J lost 6 bases, and 11 bases stayed unmatched. The germline CDR1 and CDR2 sequences are MDHEN and SYDVKM. CDR3 length: 14 amino acids. CDR3 coding DNA: TGTGCCAGCAGCCCCCCCGGGGGGAAGAGCGAGCAGTACTTC. Translated: CASSPPGGKSEQYF. The variable domain in full, completed from reference TRBV28 and TRBJ2-7, reads DVKVTQSSRYLVKRTGEKVFLECVQDMDHENMFWYRQDPGLGLRLIYFSYDVKMKEKGDIPEGYSVSREKKERFSLILESASTNQTSMYLCASSPPGGKSEQYFGPGTRLTVT.

V and J are TRBV7-6 and TRBJ2-3; 10 nucleotides line up with TRBD2. V shed 1 base and J 5 bases; nucleotides not matched to a gene: 9. This CDR3 comprises 17 residues. CDR1 and CDR2 from the germline V gene are SGHVS and FNYEAQ. The CDR3 DNA reads TGTGCCAGCAGCTTAGGAAGCCCTAGCGGGAGCGTAGATACGCAGTATTTT. Its protein product is CASSLGSPSGSVDTQYF. The entire variable domain, with the rest obtained from reference TRBV7-6 and TRBJ2-3, is as follows: GAGVSQSPRYKVTKRGQDVALRCDPISGHVSLYWYRQALGQGPEFLTYFNYEAQQDKSGLPNDRFSAERPEGSISTLTIQRTEQRDSAMYRCASSLGSPSGSVDTQYFGPGTRLTVL.

The chain combines TRBV5-4 with TRBJ2-3; a weak D match, TRBD2 (5 bases). Germline values: CDR1 SGHNT, CDR2 YYREEE (reference sequence). CDR3 length: 14 residues. Trimming took 0 bases from V and 6 from J, leaving 11 bases between them. This chain's CDR3 is CASSLGGESDTQYF. CDR3 nucleotide sequence: TGTGCCAGCAGCTTGGGGGGAGAGTCGGATACGCAGTATTTT.